This TCR beta chain was found in a study of siplizumab effects on memory and regulatory T cells. Study outcomes and limitations: There was no confirmation of the suppressive function of proliferating Tregs from siplizumab cultures. Alloreactive sequences tracing back to unstimulated CD4+ memory cells fell significantly with siplizumab. Naive or memory phenotype was unassignable for roughly 75-97% of proliferating CD4+ or CD8+ clones.

Assaying covered about 10^5 TCR templates per sample. Assay: immunoSEQ multiplex PCR; the TCRdb copy retains only in-frame clones and omits some. This sample carries over 70,000 clones, 85% to 90% of them seen once, and the ten largest clones take 15%. The CDR3 has 15 amino acids. Trimming removed 6 bases from V and 0 bases from J; junction bases left unmatched: 4. Per the germline V gene, CDR1 is MGHRA and CDR2 is YSYEKL. For this clone: Its matching antigen is unknown.

The receptor's source is a human donor in good health. The sequencing input was CD4+ T cells sorted from blood. The genes are TRBV4-1 and TRBJ1-1, with TRBD1 matching over 10 bases. The CDR3 spells CASRATGGVNTEAFF. The DNA for the CDR3 is TGCGCCAGCAGGGCGACAGGGGGCGTGAACACTGAAGCTTTCTTT.